The present entry profiles one TCR beta chain with its context. Antigen specificity is unknown. Uncontrolled infection, other autoimmune disease, pregnancy or lactation led to exclusion. Germline values: CDR1 DFQATT, CDR2 SNEGSKA (reference sequence). The CDR3 is 13 amino acids. V lost 6 bases and J 3 bases, leaving 14 bases between the germline ends. This sample is drawn from a study of T cells in Graves' hyperthyroidism and ophthalmopathy. Study-wide background: Peripheral blood was taken when the disease was first diagnosed, before any treatment began. Findings and limits, study-wide: Most thyroid-expanded clonotypes above 0.001 were also found in blood. The model made its ophthalmopathy prediction, and onset followed a median approximately six months later.

RNA transcripts provided the source from which TCR beta CDR3 regions were amplified. A first-round RT-PCR of the TCR CDR3 used the HTBI primer set. TCRdb used MiXCR to reprocess the multiplex PCR reads, holding one entry per CDR3 protein. The sample contains about 520,000 distinct CDR3 sequences, approximately 25% of which appear only once. This chain joins TRBV20-1 and TRBJ1-1; TRBD1 is a possible D gene (5 bases). The sample consisted of blood. The TCR was taken from a woman aged 25-40 years with Graves' ophthalmopathy. The CDR3 DNA is TGCAGTGCCCAAGGTTGGGGGTACACTGAAGCTTTCTTT. The encoded protein is CSAQGWGYTEAFF.